These 16 T cell receptor beta chains share one sample of origin, sequenced in a study of blood T cell repertoires in COVID-19. This table comes from immunoSEQ multiplex PCR, and its TCRdb copy is limited to in-frame clones, with some not included. Of tens of thousands of clones in the sample, more than 75% were seen once. Sample: peripheral blood. All receptors come from a human donor in a cohort sampled during active COVID-19.

The chain carries TRBV5-1 and TRBJ1-1; D call uncertain. Trimming removed 0 bases at V and 1 base at J, with 7 bases between. The length of the CDR3 is 14 residues. Germline CDR1 reads SGHRS; CDR2 reads YFSETQ. The CDR3 reads CASSLEPENTEAFF. The CDR3 bases are TGCGCCAGCAGCTTGGAACCAGAGAACACTGAAGCTTTCTTT.

The V gene is TRBV5-5, the J gene TRBJ1-4; 12 positions agree with TRBD1. The CDR3 contains 16 residues. Germline CDR1 is SGHKS and CDR2 is YYEKEE (reference sequence). V lost 2 bases and J lost 7; bases outside the gene matches: 6. The CDR3 coding sequence is TGTGCCAGCAGCTTCCTCGGGACAGGGGGCGTTGAAAAACTGTTTTTT. Translation: CASSFLGTGGVEKLFF.

The V gene is TRBV9, the J gene TRBJ2-1; D is ambiguous. With 4 bases removed from V and 4 bases from J, the gap between germline ends came to 15 bases. The germline V gene encodes CDR1 SGDLS and CDR2 YYNGEE. The CDR3 totals 15 residues. CDR3 in DNA: TGTGCCAGCAGCCCCCCCGGGTACGCGTACAATGAGCAGTTCTTC. This sequence encodes CASSPPGYAYNEQFF.

This clone was seen only a few times. This chain joins TRBV15 and TRBJ1-5, with 9 bases fitting TRBD1. After removal of 5 bases from V and 7 bases from J, the junction contained 9 bases not matched to a gene. The CDR3 runs 15 residues. CDR1 and CDR2 (germline): LNHNV, YYDKDF (reference sequence). The CDR3 nucleotides are TGTGCCACCAGCCGGGAGGGACAGGGAGTCCAGCCCCAGCATTTT. This encodes CATSREGQGVQPQHF.

The chain is built from TRBV5-4 and TRBJ2-7; 9 bases line up with TRBD2. Per the germline V gene, CDR1 is SGHNT and CDR2 is YYREEE (reference sequence). This CDR3 comprises 15 residues. V lost 2 bases and J lost 6; bases outside the gene matches: 9. The DNA for the CDR3 is TGTGCCAGCAGCTTAGGCGGGGGGGCGACAGGCGAGCAGTACTTC. It translates to CASSLGGGATGEQYF.

The chain uses TRBV3-1 (or the pseudogene TRBV3-2) and TRBJ2-7, with 7 bases aligning to TRBD2. Losses at the gene ends were 0 bases for V and 0 bases for J; bases not matched to a gene: 8. The CDR3 has 17 residues. Germline V CDR1 and CDR2: LGHDT, YNNKEL (reference sequence). For the CDR3, the DNA is TGTGCCAGCAGCCAAGATCTGAGCGGGGTAATCTCCTACGAGCAGTACTTC. Protein: CASSQDLSGVISYEQYF.

The chain uses TRBV18 and TRBJ1-2, with 8 bases matching TRBD1. The V and J ends lost 6 bases and 4 bases, in that order; junction bases with no gene match: 16. CDR3 length equals 17 residues. Germline CDR1 is KGHSH and CDR2 is LQKENI. In DNA, the CDR3 is TGTGCCAGCTCCACGGTTGCAGGGGGCGCCGAGAGCTATGGCTACACCTTC. Amino acids: CASSTVAGGAESYGYTF.

This clone has a single count. The chain is built from TRBV5-4 and TRBJ1-6; D ambiguous. The CDR3 totals 17 residues. The germline V gene encodes CDR1 SGHNT and CDR2 YYREEE (reference sequence). The V gene lost 3 bases and the J gene lost 4 bases, with 17 bases spanning the gap. This CDR3 is CASSSGLILGYNSPLHF. The CDR3 bases are TGTGCCAGCAGCTCTGGACTCATCCTGGGGTATAATTCACCCCTCCACTTT.

The rearrangement joins TRBV3-1 (or the pseudogene TRBV3-2) to TRBJ1-4; no firm D call. This CDR3 region has 18 residues. Trimming pared 4 bases from V and 0 bases from J, leaving 18 bases between. Per germline, CDR1 LGHDT and CDR2 YNNKEL (reference sequence). CDR3 nucleotide sequence: TGTGCCAGCAGCCTCACGGTCCCTGAGCTAACAACTAATGAAAAACTGTTTTTT. It yields the protein CASSLTVPELTTNEKLFF.

The chain recombines TRBV9 with TRBJ2-7; 8 bases map to TRBD1. J lost 0 bases, V lost 4 bases, and 6 bases had no gene match. CDR1 is SGDLS, CDR2 YYNGEE, per germline. CDR3 length: 15 residues. Written as DNA, the CDR3 is TGTGCCAGCAGCTCCGGACAGGGAAGCTCCTACGAGCAGTACTTC. This sequence encodes CASSSGQGSSYEQYF.

This CDR3 reads CASSLYAGYQETQYF. DNA for the CDR3: TGTGCCAGCAGCTTATATGCAGGATACCAAGAGACCCAGTACTTC. The gene calls are TRBV7-2 and TRBJ2-5, with D unclear. Germline V lookup: CDR1 SGHTA, CDR2 FQGNSA. V lost 2 bases, J lost 0 bases, and 10 bases lay in between. The length of the CDR3 is 15 residues.

In regard to this clone: Other DNA sequences within the sample encode an identical CDR3. This sequence joins TRBV5-1 and TRBJ2-7; TRBD1 agrees at 7 bases. V lost 2 bases and J lost 5; bases outside the gene matches: 7. Germline V lookup: CDR1 SGHRS, CDR2 YFSETQ. The CDR3 consists of 14 residues. The CDR3 spells CASSLAGTEDEQYF. CDR3 coding DNA: TGCGCCAGCAGCTTAGCCGGGACAGAGGACGAGCAGTACTTC.

The V gene is TRBV5-8, the J gene TRBJ1-1, with a weak D call TRBD1 (5 bases). The germline gives CDR1 SGHTS, CDR2 YDEGEE. V lost 5 bases and J 1 base, leaving 18 bases between the germline ends. The CDR3 spans 16 residues. The CDR3 sequence: CASSPDSRTSNTEAFF. The CDR3 DNA is TGTGCCAGCAGTCCTGACAGCCGTACATCGAACACTGAAGCTTTCTTT.

DNA of the CDR3: TGTGCCAGCTCACCCAGCCGGAGAGCAAGGCAGTACTTC. It yields the protein CASSPSRRARQYF. The chain recombines TRBV18 with TRBJ2-7, with no clear D. The CDR3 covers 13 residues. V was trimmed by 3 bases and J by 9 bases, leaving 15 bases between them. The V gene's germline CDR1 is KGHSH and CDR2 LQKENI. The full variable domain, its missing parts supplied by reference TRBV18 and TRBJ2-7, is NAGVMQNPRHLVRRRGQEARLRCSPMKGHSHVYWYRQLPEEGLKFMVYLQKENIIDESGMPKERFSAEFPKEGPSILRIQQVVRGDSAAYFCASSPSRRARQYFGPGTRLTVT.

This clone was recorded only once. The chain carries TRBV13 and TRBJ2-7; 7 positions match TRBD1. In germline, CDR1 is PRHDT, CDR2 FYEKMQ (reference sequence). The CDR3 runs to 16 residues. V was pared by 3 bases and J by 4 bases, with 12 bases of the junction left unmatched. CDR3 sequence reads: CASSFVQNRGVYEQYF. CDR3 coding DNA: TGTGCCAGCAGCTTCGTACAAAACAGGGGAGTATACGAGCAGTACTTC.

Turning to this clone: Other nucleotide sequences from this sample produce the same CDR3. The V and J genes are TRBV4-3 and TRBJ1-2; maybe TRBD1 (5 bases). CDR3 length: 13 amino acids. Germline CDR1 reads LGHNA; CDR2 reads YSLEER. V was shortened by 0 bases and J by 4 bases, with 6 bases between the two germline ends. DNA for the CDR3: TGCGCCAGCAGCCAAGAGGGGGGCTATGGCTACACCTTC. This gives the protein CASSQEGGYGYTF.